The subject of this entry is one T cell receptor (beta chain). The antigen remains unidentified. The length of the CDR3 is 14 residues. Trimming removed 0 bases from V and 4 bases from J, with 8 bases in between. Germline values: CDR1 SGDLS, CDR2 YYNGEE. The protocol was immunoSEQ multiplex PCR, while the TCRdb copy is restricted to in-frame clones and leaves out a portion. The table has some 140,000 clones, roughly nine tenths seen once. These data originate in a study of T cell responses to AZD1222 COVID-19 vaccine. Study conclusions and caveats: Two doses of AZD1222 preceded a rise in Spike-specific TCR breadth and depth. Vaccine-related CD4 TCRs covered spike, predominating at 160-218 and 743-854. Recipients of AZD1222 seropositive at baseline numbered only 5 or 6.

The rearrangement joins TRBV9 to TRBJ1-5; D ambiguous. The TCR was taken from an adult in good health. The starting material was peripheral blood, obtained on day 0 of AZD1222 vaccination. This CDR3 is CASSVDPSNQPQHF. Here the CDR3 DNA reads TGTGCCAGCAGCGTAGACCCAAGTAATCAGCCCCAGCATTTT. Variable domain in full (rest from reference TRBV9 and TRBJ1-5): DSGVTQTPKHLITATGQRVTLRCSPRSGDLSVYWYQQSLDQGLQFLIQYYNGEERAKGNILERFSAQQFPDLHSELNLSSLELGDSALYFCASSVDPSNQPQHFGDGTRLSIL.